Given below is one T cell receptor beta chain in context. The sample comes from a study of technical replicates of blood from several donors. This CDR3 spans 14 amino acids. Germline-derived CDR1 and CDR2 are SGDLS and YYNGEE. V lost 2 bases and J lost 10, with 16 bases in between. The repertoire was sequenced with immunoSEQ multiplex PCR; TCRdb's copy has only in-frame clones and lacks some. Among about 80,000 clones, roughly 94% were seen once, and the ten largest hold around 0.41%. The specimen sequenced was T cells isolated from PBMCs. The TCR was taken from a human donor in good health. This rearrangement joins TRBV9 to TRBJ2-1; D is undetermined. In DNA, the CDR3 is TGTGCCAGCAGCGTCCTGCTAGACTTAGAAGAGCAGTTCTTC. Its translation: CASSVLLDLEEQFF.